This T cell receptor (beta chain) was observed in a study of cytomegalovirus exposure and HLA in healthy donors. V trimming: 2 bases; J trimming: 5 bases; junction bases outside the gene matches: 9. This CDR3 has 16 residues. Germline values: CDR1 SGHRS, CDR2 YFSETQ. The primer mix had 60 Vbeta and 13 Jbeta primers. Method: immunoSEQ multiplex PCR; TCRdb's copy keeps in-frame clones and lacks some. The data contain about 100,000 clones, roughly 78% of them singletons. Donors sampled were nominally healthy, though unrecorded immune exposures were likely. The chain carries TRBV5-1 and TRBJ2-5, with 10 nucleotides matching TRBD1. This sequence originates from a woman aged 55-69 years in good health and CMV-seronegative. Sequences were obtained from PBMCs. DNA for the CDR3: TGCGCCAGCAGCTTTAACGACAGGGGGCACGCGGAGACCCAGTACTTC. Translated, it gives CASSFNDRGHAETQYF.